A selection of T cell receptor beta chains follows, all from one sample in a study of cytomegalovirus exposure and HLA in healthy donors. Produced via immunoSEQ multiplex PCR; TCRdb's table is partial and in-frame only. The data hold 150,000 to 200,000 clones, with about 80% observed a single time. What was sequenced was PBMCs. The receptors here all came from a woman aged 25 to 39 in good health and CMV-seropositive. The conserved cysteine and the conserved F or W are not part of the CDR3 here. Fields, in order: V gene, CDR3 protein.

V: TRBV19
CDR3: ASRPAEGASTEAF

V: TRBV30
CDR3: AWTNGETQY

V: TRBV5-1
CDR3: ASVGGGDQETQY

V: TRBV29-1
CDR3: SVEPTGFGELF

V: TRBV27
CDR3: AGSRKQGTEAF

V: TRBV9
CDR3: ASSRTGGGNQPQH

V: TRBV6-5
CDR3: ASSVAGNQETQY

V: TRBV28
CDR3: ASRVGQGAIDEQF

V: TRBV18
CDR3: ASSPTRQRAGELF

V: TRBV28
CDR3: ASSLGGTGGHYGYT

V: TRBV2
CDR3: ASSEKLQGRYT

V: TRBV27
CDR3: ASRITELGTEAF

V: TRBV19
CDR3: ASKAGAHRDTQY

V: TRBV9
CDR3: ASSVGDSHPYEQY